These 27 T cell receptor beta chains were all obtained from the same sample, sequenced in a study of CD8 T cells in ankylosing spondylitis. TCRdb re-derived calls from the 5' RACE reads in MiXCR, one entry per CDR3 protein. The sample carries 45,000 to 60,000 distinct CDR3 sequences, about 7.8% recorded once. The sequenced sample was blood, either unsorted or a sorted T cell fraction (not recorded which). These receptors were collected from a female donor with ankylosing spondylitis or in good health (not recorded which).

This clonotype was seen at least ten times. The CDR3 here is CASSFARQGNTEAFF. The CDR3 nucleotides read TGTGCCAGCAGTTTCGCCCGACAGGGGAACACTGAAGCTTTCTTT. V is TRBV28 and J is TRBJ1-1, with 7 bases that match TRBD1. Trimming removed 3 bases from V and 1 base from J; junction bases left unmatched: 5. Germline-derived CDR1 and CDR2 are MDHEN and SYDVKM. There are 15 residues in the CDR3.

This clonotype showed up many times. The V gene is TRBV10-3, the J gene TRBJ2-3; either TRBD1 or TRBD2 may supply D (5 bases each). V was cut by 7 bases and J by 1 base, with 9 bases left in between. The germline CDR1 and CDR2 sequences are ENHRY and SYGVKD. This CDR3 is built from 13 residues. The CDR3 sequence: CAITGAGTDTQYF. The CDR3 coding sequence is TGTGCCATCACCGGGGCCGGCACAGATACGCAGTATTTT.

Many counts were recorded for this clonotype. This chain joins TRBV5-1 and TRBJ2-2; D ambiguous. Looked up from germline, CDR1 is SGHRS and CDR2 is YFSETQ. V shed 1 base and J shed 0 bases, with 10 bases lying between them. The CDR3 covers 16 residues. The chain's CDR3 is CASSLSGASNTGELFF. The CDR3 nucleotides read TGCGCCAGCAGCTTGTCAGGTGCTTCGAACACCGGGGAGCTGTTTTTT. Filled out from reference TRBV5-1 and TRBJ2-2, the complete variable domain reads KAGVTQTPRYLIKTRGQQVTLSCSPISGHRSVSWYQQTPGQGLQFLFEYFSETQRNKGNFPGRFSGRQFSNSRSEMNVSTLELGDSALYLCASSLSGASNTGELFFGEGSRLTVL.

In its sample, this clonotype was seen many times. This chain joins TRBV20-1 and TRBJ2-7; D not certain. There are 13 residues in the CDR3. Germline V gene data show CDR1 as DFQATT and CDR2 as SNEGSKA (reference sequence). V shed 5 bases and J shed 3 bases, with 14 bases lying between them. The CDR3 spells CSAQDRTNYEQYF. CDR3 sequence (DNA): TGCAGTGCTCAGGACCGGACGAACTACGAGCAGTACTTC.

This clonotype came up many times. The genes are TRBV11-3 and TRBJ1-4; D remains ambiguous. V was shortened by 0 bases and J by 10 bases, with 6 bases between the two germline ends. The CDR3 runs to 12 residues. Germline CDR1 reads SGHNT; CDR2 reads YENEEA. The CDR3 region has the DNA TGTGCCAGCAGCTTAGATAAGGGAAAACTGTTTTTT. It encodes CASSLDKGKLFF.

This clonotype was found a few times. The chain links TRBV7-2 to TRBJ2-3; the D gene is possibly TRBD2 (6 bases). This CDR3 is built from 16 residues. Between the trimmed V and J ends, which lost 5 bases and 0 bases, there was a span of 15 bases. The germline gives CDR1 SGHTA, CDR2 FQGNSA. This CDR3 reads CASSPNLALSTDTQYF. The CDR3 region has the DNA TGTGCCAGCAGCCCCAATCTAGCGCTGAGCACAGATACGCAGTATTTT.

This clonotype was detected ten times or more. The chain employs TRBV5-5 and TRBJ1-1; the match to TRBD1 covers 10 bases. The ends lost 4 bases at V and 7 bases at J; junction bases unmatched: 16. CDR3 size: 17 residues. Germline values: CDR1 SGHKS, CDR2 YYEKEE (reference sequence). CDR3 sequence: CASSPPLRDRGLLEAFF. DNA for the CDR3: TGTGCCAGCAGCCCGCCCCTAAGGGACAGGGGCCTGCTTGAAGCTTTCTTT.

This clonotype was seen at least ten times. This chain uses TRBV10-2 with TRBJ2-1; TRBD2 matches at 14 bases. In germline, CDR1 is WSHSY, CDR2 SAAADI. CDR3 length: 21 residues. V gave up 7 bases and J gave up 0 bases; unmatched junction bases: 17. The CDR3 is CASMKIFGLAGGSFSYNEQFF. CDR3 DNA sequence: TGCGCCAGCATGAAGATTTTCGGACTAGCGGGGGGATCATTCTCCTACAATGAGCAGTTCTTC.

This clonotype was observed many times. The V call is TRBV5-1, the J call TRBJ1-2; TRBD1 might be the D (6 bases). Trimming removed 4 bases from V and 1 base from J, with 14 bases in between. Germline CDR1 and CDR2: SGHRS and YFSETQ. The CDR3 covers 15 residues. CDR3 residues: CASSLGQWGNYGYTF. The CDR3 DNA reads as TGCGCCAGCAGCCTCGGACAGTGGGGTAACTATGGCTACACCTTC.

This clonotype was observed at least ten times. The V and J genes are TRBV4-1 and TRBJ1-5, with D possibly TRBD1 on 5 matching bases. This CDR3 has 16 amino acids. V was trimmed by 1 base and J by 2 bases, leaving 12 bases between them. From germline, CDR1 is MGHRA and CDR2 YSYEKL. The CDR3 sequence: CASSQGGVFGNQPQHF. For the CDR3, the DNA is TGCGCCAGCAGCCAAGGAGGGGTCTTTGGCAATCAGCCCCAGCATTTT.

This clonotype was detected ten times or more. The V call is TRBV11-2, the J call TRBJ2-7; D may correspond to TRBD1 or TRBD2 (5 bases each). Germline V CDR1 and CDR2: SGHAT, FQNNGV. This CDR3 comprises 14 residues. V lost 2 bases and J lost 2, with 10 bases in between. The CDR3 DNA follows: TGTGCCAGCAGCTTAAGTGGGACCACCTACGAGCAGTACGTC. Its translation is CASSLSGTTYEQYV.

This clonotype was counted ten times or more. This chain joins TRBV14 and TRBJ1-4; the D is unclear. The CDR3 sequence is 15 residues long. The germline CDR1 and CDR2 sequences are SGHDN and FVKESK. Trimming stripped 1 base from V and 8 bases from J, with 14 bases between. In DNA, the CDR3 is TGTGCCAGCAGCCAAGCAATACTGGGGAGGGAAAAACTGTTTTTT. This translates into CASSQAILGREKLFF.

This clonotype has ten or more counts. V and J are TRBV10-2 and TRBJ1-6; TRBD1 is a possible D gene (5 bases). With 0 bases removed from V and 8 bases from J, the gap between germline ends came to 8 bases. The CDR3 totals 14 residues. Germline V gene data show CDR1 as WSHSY and CDR2 as SAAADI. CDR3 loop: CASSESGGYSPLHF. The DNA of the CDR3 is TGCGCCAGCAGTGAGTCCGGGGGGTATTCACCCCTCCACTTT.

In this sample, this clonotype turned up a few times. This CDR3 is CASSLVPTARNQPQHF. The CDR3 DNA is TGTGCCAGCAGCTTGGTCCCGACAGCGCGGAATCAGCCCCAGCATTTT. V usage is TRBV7-8 and J usage is TRBJ1-5; D is possibly TRBD1 (5 bases). Deletions cut 3 bases from V and 4 bases from J, with 16 bases between. The CDR3 totals 16 residues. In germline, CDR1 is SGHVS, CDR2 FQNEAQ.

Comments on this clonotype: Given a much more abundant clone one base away, this may be a read error. The chain recombines TRBV30 with TRBJ2-6, with 7 bases aligning to TRBD1. This CDR3 is 18 amino acids long. The germline V gene has CDR1 GTSNPN and CDR2 SVGIG (reference sequence). CDR3 DNA: TGTGTCTGGAGTGTCACAGGGGTCCGGGTTTCTGGGGCCAACGTCCTGACTTTC. This encodes CVWSVTGVRVSGANVLTF.

This clonotype has a count of ten or more. The chain links TRBV20-1 to TRBJ2-3; 7 nucleotides match TRBD1. The CDR3 is 15 residues long. Per the germline V gene, CDR1 is DFQATT and CDR2 is SNEGSKA (reference sequence). V lost 5 bases to trimming and J lost 2 bases; unmatched junction nucleotides: 10. CDR3 sequence reads: CSAQPGGSHTDTQYF. The CDR3 region has the DNA TGCAGTGCTCAACCAGGGGGATCGCACACAGATACGCAGTATTTT.

This clonotype was recorded many times. The chain carries TRBV5-1 and TRBJ1-1; a possible D gene is TRBD1 (5 bases). V dropped 4 bases and J dropped 0 bases, with 7 bases sitting between them. Germline V CDR1 and CDR2: SGHRS, YFSETQ. The CDR3 covers 13 residues. The CDR3 DNA sequence: TGCGCCAGCAGCATAGGGGTGAACACTGAAGCTTTCTTT. This gives the protein CASSIGVNTEAFF.

Regarding this clonotype: With a much larger clone just one base away, this may be a read error. The rearrangement uses TRBV7-9 and TRBJ2-7; 7 bases match TRBD1. Germline V CDR1 and CDR2: SEHNR, FQNEAQ (reference sequence). The CDR3 totals 15 residues. As DNA, the CDR3 is TGTGTCAGCAGCTTACCAACAGGGGTGGGATACGAGCAGTACTTC. Its translation is CVSSLPTGVGYEQYF.

This clonotype was recorded many times. The rearrangement links TRBV20-1 to TRBJ1-2; D gene uncertain. V was cut by 3 bases and J by 2 bases, with 16 bases left in between. The CDR3 is 15 residues long. CDR1 is DFQATT, CDR2 SNEGSKA, per germline (reference sequence). The CDR3, as DNA: TGCAGTGCTAGGGGTTCGGAGGGTGCGAACTATGGCTACACCTTC. The encoded protein is CSARGSEGANYGYTF.

This clonotype was found a few times. The chain has TRBV7-9 and TRBJ1-1; no definite D call. CDR3 size: 17 residues. Germline loops: CDR1 SEHNR, CDR2 FQNEAQ (reference sequence). Trimming left V 6 bases short and J 0 bases short, with 20 bases between. The CDR3 DNA follows: TGTGCCAGCAGTCCTGGTACATCGCTAAGGGTGAACACTGAAGCTTTCTTT. It yields the protein CASSPGTSLRVNTEAFF.

This clonotype was recorded at least ten times. The chain links TRBV7-8 to TRBJ2-7, with a weak D call TRBD2 (5 bases). Trimming took off 4 bases at V and 9 bases at J, with 16 bases between the two ends. CDR1 SGHVS and CDR2 FQNEAQ come from the germline V gene. This CDR3 region has 13 residues. As DNA, the CDR3 is TGTGCCAGCAGCTCAGCGGTGCGGACCCGGCAGTACTTC. Protein sequence: CASSSAVRTRQYF.

This clonotype was observed a handful of times. The chain recombines TRBV10-3 with TRBJ1-2; D is unclear. Trimming shortened V by 6 bases and J by 2 bases, and 16 bases separated the two germline ends. This CDR3 region has 15 residues. The V gene's germline CDR1 is ENHRY and CDR2 SYGVKD. The CDR3 is CAISPAASRNYGYTF. CDR3 DNA sequence: TGTGCCATCAGCCCTGCTGCCAGTCGGAACTATGGCTACACCTTC.

There are many counts of this clonotype. The chain has TRBV20-1 and TRBJ1-6; D is possibly TRBD1 (5 bases). Trimming left V 6 bases short and J 9 bases short, with 18 bases between. The CDR3 runs 14 residues. Germline CDR1 is DFQATT and CDR2 is SNEGSKA (reference sequence). Written as DNA, the CDR3 is TGCAGTGCCACGTTCGGGTATGGGGGTTCACCCCTCCACTTT. Residues: CSATFGYGGSPLHF.

The sample holds many counts of this clonotype. The chain employs TRBV12-3 or TRBV12-4 and TRBJ1-1; possibly TRBD1 for D (5 bases). V was pared by 5 bases and J by 3 bases, with 13 bases between. The CDR3 has 14 residues. In DNA form, the CDR3 reads TGTGCCAGCAGTCGGGGCGACATACACACTGAAGCTTTCTTT. Translating gives CASSRGDIHTEAFF.

This clonotype was seen ten or more times. J is TRBJ1-5 and V is TRBV3-1, with D tentatively TRBD1 (6 bases). The CDR3 has 14 residues. Between the trimmed V and J ends, which lost 4 bases and 2 bases, there was a span of 9 bases. Germline CDR1 reads LGHDT; CDR2 reads YNNKEL (reference sequence). DNA of the CDR3: TGTGCCAGCAGCCTAGGGGGAGGCAATCAGCCCCAGCATTTT. Translating it yields CASSLGGGNQPQHF.

This clonotype was found many times. The gene calls are TRBV5-4 and TRBJ1-1, with 7 bases matching TRBD1. The J segment lost 1 base and the V segment lost 2 bases, leaving 17 bases of the junction unmatched. Germline-derived CDR1 and CDR2 are SGHNT and YYREEE (reference sequence). The CDR3 has 19 residues. The CDR3 is CASSFLLRGYRGENTEAFF. Written as DNA, the CDR3 is TGTGCCAGCAGCTTTTTGTTACGAGGATACAGGGGTGAGAACACTGAAGCTTTCTTT.

The genes are TRBV24-1 and TRBJ2-6, with D possibly matching TRBD2 (6 bases). With 3 bases removed from V and 1 base from J, the gap between germline ends came to 18 bases. Germline CDR1 and CDR2: KGHDR and SFDVKD. This CDR3 region has 19 residues. The CDR3, as DNA: TGTGCCACCAGTGATCCACGGGACTGGGTGGGGTCTGGGGCCAACGTCCTGACTTTC. Protein: CATSDPRDWVGSGANVLTF.